The next 8 T cell receptor beta chains were all read from a single sample in a study of blood T cell repertoires in COVID-19. Sequencing was performed with immunoSEQ multiplex PCR; in TCRdb, only in-frame clones are kept and a portion is missing. The sample contains 90,000 to 100,000 clones, approximately 87% of which appear only once. The sample was peripheral blood. These receptors were collected from a human donor in a cohort sampled during active COVID-19.

The rearrangement uses TRBV9 and TRBJ1-3; D ambiguous. V was shortened by 0 bases and J by 9 bases, with 16 bases between the two germline ends. The germline gives CDR1 SGDLS, CDR2 YYNGEE. The length of the CDR3 is 15 residues. The CDR3 DNA reads TGTGCCAGCAGCGTAGCTAGCGGGGTCCCCCCCACCATATATTTT. Translated, it gives CASSVASGVPPTIYF.

This chain joins TRBV19 and TRBJ1-4, with D perhaps matching TRBD1 (5 bases). The CDR3 has 14 residues. Germline V gives CDR1 LNHDA, CDR2 SQIVND (reference sequence). V lost 6 bases and J 8 bases, leaving 16 bases between the germline ends. CDR3 in amino acids: CASRSGTSTEKLFF. The CDR3 nucleotides read TGTGCCAGTAGAAGCGGGACCTCGACGGAAAAACTGTTTTTT.

The V and J genes are TRBV30 and TRBJ1-6, with D unclear. V lost 5 bases and J lost 5, with 7 bases in between. The CDR3 runs 12 residues. Germline V gene data show CDR1 as GTSNPN and CDR2 as SVGIG (reference sequence). The CDR3 nucleotides read TGTGCCTGGGGACGGGATAATTCACCCCTCCACTTT. Protein product: CAWGRDNSPLHF.

J is TRBJ2-7 and V is TRBV3-1 (or the pseudogene TRBV3-2); 14 bases line up with TRBD2. V lost 4 bases and J lost 4; bases outside the gene matches: 9. This CDR3 has 17 residues. Germline V lookup: CDR1 LGHDT, CDR2 YNNKEL (reference sequence). CDR3: CASSLTSGGASGYEQYF. The CDR3 DNA follows: TGTGCCAGCAGCCTGACTAGCGGGGGGGCCTCGGGATACGAGCAGTACTTC.

The rearrangement joins TRBV19 to TRBJ2-3; 7 bases align to TRBD2. J was trimmed by 0 bases and V by 1 base; bases with no gene match: 4. This CDR3 comprises 16 residues. Germline assignment: CDR1 LNHDA and CDR2 SQIVND (reference sequence). The CDR3 bases are TGTGCCAGTAGTATAGGGGGGGGGTTAAGCACAGATACGCAGTATTTT. It translates to CASSIGGGLSTDTQYF.

The chain carries TRBV2 and TRBJ2-1; the D gene is possibly TRBD1 (6 bases). V gave up 6 bases and J gave up 0 bases, with 12 bases separating them. CDR1 and CDR2 (germline): SNHLY, FYNNEI. This CDR3 contains 15 residues. The CDR3 region is CASRKGQNSYNEQFF. The CDR3 DNA follows: TGTGCCAGCAGAAAGGGACAAAACTCCTACAATGAGCAGTTCTTC.

The V call is TRBV19, the J call TRBJ2-3, with 11 bases that match TRBD2. The CDR3 has 15 amino acids. Germline V gene data show CDR1 as LNHDA and CDR2 as SQIVND (reference sequence). After removal of 6 bases from V and 3 bases from J, the junction contained 5 bases not matched to a gene. The CDR3: CASRFTSGGTDTQYF. In DNA, the CDR3 is TGTGCCAGTAGATTTACTAGCGGGGGTACAGATACGCAGTATTTT.

This clone was counted a single time. The chain links TRBV10-3 to TRBJ1-2; D gene ambiguous. CDR3 size: 14 residues. V was cut by 4 bases and J by 9 bases, with 18 bases left in between. CDR1 ENHRY and CDR2 SYGVKD come from the germline V gene. In nucleotides, the CDR3 is TGTGCCATCAGTGGAGGAAGGACTCAAGGTAGCTACACCTTC. This codes for CAISGGRTQGSYTF.